This T cell receptor beta chain was captured by sequencing in a study of OX40 agonist ivuxolimab in advanced cancers. Overall study: Partial responses were seen in three patients, one with hepatocellular carcinoma and two with cutaneous melanoma.

Regarding this clone: Its specificity is unknown.

Sequencing was performed with immunoSEQ multiplex PCR; in TCRdb, only in-frame clones are kept and a portion is missing. This sample has about 59,000 clones, with approximately 84% found just once. Germline CDR1 reads SEHNR; CDR2 reads FQNEAQ (reference sequence). Unmatched junction bases numbered 9, after V lost 8 bases and J lost 9 bases. The CDR3 covers 12 residues. Individuals having autoimmune disease history or systemic immunosuppression were not enrolled. At cycle 4 day 1, cycle 7 day 1, and baseline, blood was sampled. Study results and caveats: Compared with others, partial responders at 0.1-3.0 mg/kg displayed clonal expansion among the lowest.

V is TRBV7-9 and J is TRBJ2-5, with 7 bases aligning to TRBD1. Specimen: CD4+ or CD8+ T cells sorted from blood, collected in a trial of the OX40 agonist ivuxolimab. The TCR comes from an adult with an advanced solid tumor such as melanoma, head and neck, liver or kidney cancer. CDR3 sequence reads: CASQTGSGAQYF. The CDR3, as DNA: TGTGCCAGCCAGACAGGGTCAGGGGCCCAGTACTTC.